Given below is one T cell receptor beta chain in context. The data were taken from a study of blood T cell repertoires in COVID-19. Per germline, CDR1 ENHRY and CDR2 SYGVKD. The CDR3 is 16 amino acids. Unmatched junction bases numbered 13, after V lost 8 bases and J lost 2 bases. Sequencing used immunoSEQ multiplex PCR; TCRdb keeps in-frame clones, though not all of them. The repertoire has under 300,000 clones, 84% of them found once; the top ten carry roughly 1.4%. The specimen was peripheral blood. The sequence came from a woman between 40 and 50 years old who had recovered from COVID-19. V is TRBV10-3 and J is TRBJ1-2; 8 positions match TRBD1. CDR3: CAIQGTGGQGNYGYTF. In DNA, the CDR3 is TGTGCCATCCAGGGAACAGGGGGGCAAGGAAACTATGGCTACACCTTC.